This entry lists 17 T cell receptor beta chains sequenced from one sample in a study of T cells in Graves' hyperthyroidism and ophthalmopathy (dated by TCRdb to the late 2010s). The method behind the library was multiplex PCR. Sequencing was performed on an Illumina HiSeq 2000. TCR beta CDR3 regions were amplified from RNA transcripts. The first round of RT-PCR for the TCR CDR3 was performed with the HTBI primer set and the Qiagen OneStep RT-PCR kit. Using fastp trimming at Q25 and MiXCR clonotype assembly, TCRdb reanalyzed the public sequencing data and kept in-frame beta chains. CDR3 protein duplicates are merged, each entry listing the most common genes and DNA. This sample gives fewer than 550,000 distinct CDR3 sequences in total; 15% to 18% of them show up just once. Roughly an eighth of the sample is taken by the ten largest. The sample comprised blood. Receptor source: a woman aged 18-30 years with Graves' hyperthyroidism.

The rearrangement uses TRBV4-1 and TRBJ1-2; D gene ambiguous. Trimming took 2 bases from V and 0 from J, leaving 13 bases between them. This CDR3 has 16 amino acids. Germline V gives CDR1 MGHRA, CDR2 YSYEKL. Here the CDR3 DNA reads TGCGCCAGCAGCCAATCCCGATTCCTCCCTAACTATGGCTACACCTTC. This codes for CASSQSRFLPNYGYTF.

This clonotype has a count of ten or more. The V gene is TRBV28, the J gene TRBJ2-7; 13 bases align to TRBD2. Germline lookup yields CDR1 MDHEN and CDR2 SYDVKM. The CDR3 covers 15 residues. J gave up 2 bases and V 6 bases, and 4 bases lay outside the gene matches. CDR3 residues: CASSSGLAGAYEQYF. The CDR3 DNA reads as TGTGCCAGCAGCTCTGGACTAGCGGGGGCCTACGAGCAGTACTTC.

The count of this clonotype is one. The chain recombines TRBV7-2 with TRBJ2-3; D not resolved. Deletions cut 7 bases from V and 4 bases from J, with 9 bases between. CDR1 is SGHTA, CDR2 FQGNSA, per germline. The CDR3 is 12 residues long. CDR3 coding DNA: TGTGCCAGCAACTTCGACTCAGATACGCAGTATTTT. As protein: CASNFDSDTQYF.

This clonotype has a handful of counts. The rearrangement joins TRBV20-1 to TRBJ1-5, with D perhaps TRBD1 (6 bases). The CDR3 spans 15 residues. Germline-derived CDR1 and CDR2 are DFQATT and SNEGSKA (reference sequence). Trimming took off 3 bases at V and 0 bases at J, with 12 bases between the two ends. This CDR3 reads CSARDRSYSNQPQHF. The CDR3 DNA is TGCAGTGCTAGGGACAGATCCTATAGCAATCAGCCCCAGCATTTT.

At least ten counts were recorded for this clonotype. The CDR3 DNA sequence: TGTGCCAGCAGCTTCATCTTACTTGAGACCCAGTACTTC. It encodes CASSFILLETQYF. The chain couples TRBV28 to TRBJ2-5; D is unclear. The CDR3 loop spans 13 amino acids. Germline CDR1 reads MDHEN; CDR2 reads SYDVKM. The V end was cut by 6 bases, the J end by 5 bases, with 13 bases between.

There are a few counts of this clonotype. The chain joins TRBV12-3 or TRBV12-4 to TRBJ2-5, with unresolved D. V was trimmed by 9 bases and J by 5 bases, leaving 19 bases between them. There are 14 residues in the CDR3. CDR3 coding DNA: TGTGCCAGTTCCCCCGAGTTTAGCAGGGAGACCCAGTACTTC. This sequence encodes CASSPEFSRETQYF.

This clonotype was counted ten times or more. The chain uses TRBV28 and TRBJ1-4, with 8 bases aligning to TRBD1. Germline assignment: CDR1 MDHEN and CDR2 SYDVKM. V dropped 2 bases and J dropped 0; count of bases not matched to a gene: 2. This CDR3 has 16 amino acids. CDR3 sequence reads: CASSLDRGTTNEKLFF. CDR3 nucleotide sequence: TGTGCCAGCAGTTTAGACAGGGGAACAACTAATGAAAAACTGTTTTTT.

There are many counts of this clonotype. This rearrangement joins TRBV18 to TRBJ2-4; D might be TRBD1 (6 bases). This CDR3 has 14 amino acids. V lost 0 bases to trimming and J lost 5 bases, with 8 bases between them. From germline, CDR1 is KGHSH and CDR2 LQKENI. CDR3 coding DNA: TGTGCCAGCTCACCACCGGCAGGGGAAAACATTCAGTACTTC. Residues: CASSPPAGENIQYF.

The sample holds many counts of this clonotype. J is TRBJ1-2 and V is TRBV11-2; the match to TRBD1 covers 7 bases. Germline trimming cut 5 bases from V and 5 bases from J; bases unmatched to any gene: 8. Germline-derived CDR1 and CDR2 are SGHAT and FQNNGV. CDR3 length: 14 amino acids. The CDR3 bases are TGTGCCAGCAGCCCCCGACAGGGATTGTATGGCTACACCTTC. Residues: CASSPRQGLYGYTF.

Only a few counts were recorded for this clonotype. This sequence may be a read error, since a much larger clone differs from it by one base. The CDR3 is CASSDRTMNTEAFF. As DNA, the CDR3 is TGTGCCAGCAGTGATAGGACAATGAACACTGAAGCTTTCTTT. The gene calls are TRBV28 and TRBJ1-1; D is perhaps TRBD1 (5 bases). The V end was cut by 5 bases, the J end by 0 bases, with 10 bases between. The CDR3 runs 14 residues. Germline CDR1 MDHEN, CDR2 SYDVKM.

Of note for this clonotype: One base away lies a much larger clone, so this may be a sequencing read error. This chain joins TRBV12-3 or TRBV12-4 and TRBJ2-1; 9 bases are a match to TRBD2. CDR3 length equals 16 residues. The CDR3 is CASSSSGTSSYNEQLF. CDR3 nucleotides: TGTGCCAGCAGTTCATCCGGGACTAGCTCCTACAATGAGCAGCTCTTC.

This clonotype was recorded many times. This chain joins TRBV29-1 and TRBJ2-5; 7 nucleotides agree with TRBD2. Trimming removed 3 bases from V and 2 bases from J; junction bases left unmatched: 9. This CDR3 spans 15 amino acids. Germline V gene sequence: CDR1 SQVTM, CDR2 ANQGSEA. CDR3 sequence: CSVEKLAAGQETQYF. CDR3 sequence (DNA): TGCAGCGTTGAGAAGCTAGCAGCGGGACAAGAGACCCAGTACTTC.

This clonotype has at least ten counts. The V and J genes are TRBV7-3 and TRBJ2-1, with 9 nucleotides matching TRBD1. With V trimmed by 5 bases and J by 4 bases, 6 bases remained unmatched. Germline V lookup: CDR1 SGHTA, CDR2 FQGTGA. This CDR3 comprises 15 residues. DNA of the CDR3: TGTGCCAGCAGCCGGGGACAGGGACAATACAATGAGCAGTTCTTC. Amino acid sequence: CASSRGQGQYNEQFF.

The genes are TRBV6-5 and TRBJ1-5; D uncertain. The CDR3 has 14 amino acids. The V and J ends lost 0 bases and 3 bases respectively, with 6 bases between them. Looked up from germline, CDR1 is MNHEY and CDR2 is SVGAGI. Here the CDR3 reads CASSYSVPNQPQHF. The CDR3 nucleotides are TGTGCCAGCAGTTACTCCGTCCCCAATCAGCCCCAGCATTTT.

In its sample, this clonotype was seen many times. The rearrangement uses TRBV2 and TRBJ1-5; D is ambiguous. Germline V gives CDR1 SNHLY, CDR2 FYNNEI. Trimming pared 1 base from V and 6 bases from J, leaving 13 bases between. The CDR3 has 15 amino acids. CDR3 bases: TGTGCCAGCAGTGAAGGCTATACCCCCCTTCAGCCCCAGCATTTT. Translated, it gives CASSEGYTPLQPQHF.

The CDR3 spells CASSPLDRRNTIYF. The CDR3 nucleotides read TGTGCCAGCAGCCCCCTGGACAGAAGAAACACCATATATTTT. The V call is TRBV6-1, the J call TRBJ1-3; perhaps TRBD1 as D (6 bases). Trimming shortened V by 6 bases and J by 5 bases, and 14 bases separated the two germline ends. This CDR3 spans 14 amino acids. The germline V gene has CDR1 MNHNS and CDR2 SASEGT.

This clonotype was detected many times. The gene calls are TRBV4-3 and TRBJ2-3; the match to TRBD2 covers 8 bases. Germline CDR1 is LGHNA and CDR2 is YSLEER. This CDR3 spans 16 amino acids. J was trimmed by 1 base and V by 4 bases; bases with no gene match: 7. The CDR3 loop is CASSLGSSGGTDTQYF. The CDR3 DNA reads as TGCGCCAGCAGCCTTGGGAGTAGCGGGGGCACAGATACGCAGTATTTT.